This T cell receptor beta chain emerged from a study of cytomegalovirus exposure and HLA in healthy donors. This PCR relied on a set of 60 Vbeta primers and 13 Jbeta primers. Measured with immunoSEQ multiplex PCR; TCRdb has only the in-frame clones, and not every one. The sample includes roughly 150,000 clones, 8.5% to 10% of them seen just once. The CDR3 has 13 amino acids. With 6 bases clipped from V and 3 bases from J, the junction kept 0 bases outside the gene matches. From germline, CDR1 is MRHNA and CDR2 SNTAGT. Findings and limits, study-wide: Later, TCR association rates were found to vary by HLA locus, highest for DRB1 and lowest for HLA-C. The study listed under 200 cytomegalovirus-associated TCR beta chains.

By sample fraction, this clone is medium-sized. The antigen is undetermined. V is TRBV6-4 and J is TRBJ2-2; 8 bases map to TRBD2. This receptor was identified in a man aged 45 to 65 in good health and CMV-seronegative. What was sequenced was PBMCs. The CDR3 DNA reads as TGTGCCAGCAGCGGGAGGGACACCGGGGAGCTGTTTTTT. Translating gives CASSGRDTGELFF.